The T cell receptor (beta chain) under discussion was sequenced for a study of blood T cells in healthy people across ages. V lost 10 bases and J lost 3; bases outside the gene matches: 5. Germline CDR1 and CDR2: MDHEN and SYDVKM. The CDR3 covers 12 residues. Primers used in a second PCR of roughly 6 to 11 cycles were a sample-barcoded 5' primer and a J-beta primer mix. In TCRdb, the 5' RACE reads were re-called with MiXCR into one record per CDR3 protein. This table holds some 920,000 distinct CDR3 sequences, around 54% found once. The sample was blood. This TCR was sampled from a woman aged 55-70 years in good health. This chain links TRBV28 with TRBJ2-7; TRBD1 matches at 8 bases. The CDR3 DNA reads TGTGCCATCCAGGGGGCAGTCTACGAGCAGTACTTC. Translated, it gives CAIQGAVYEQYF.